The T cell receptor (beta chain) under discussion was sequenced for a study of blood T cell repertoires in COVID-19. On the study more broadly: Collection of acute and convalescent COVID-19 samples took place in the United States, Italy and Spain. T cells, B-cell-depleted T cells, or PBMCs provided the cDNA or gDNA that served as material.

Original processing notes: Estimation of nucleated cell counts was performed using reference gene primer amplification. Clones were read by immunoSEQ multiplex PCR, and TCRdb kept only the in-frame ones, dropping some. V and J calls and clone size are as listed in that table; D and trimming were resolved from the DNA. The sample gives under 350,000 clones, over 75% of which show up once; 6.5% to 8% is in the top ten. The sequencing input was peripheral blood. This TCR was sampled from a woman aged 25 to 45 with COVID-19, enrolled during active disease.

The CDR3 sequence: CASSLSTGGGNTIYF. In nucleotides, the CDR3 is TGTGCCAGCAGCTTGTCGACAGGGGGAGGAAACACCATATATTTT. This chain connects TRBV7-2 to TRBJ1-3, with 9 bases that match TRBD1. The CDR3 has 15 amino acids. With 3 bases clipped from V and 4 bases from J, the junction kept 4 bases outside the gene matches. CDR1 and CDR2 from the germline V gene are SGHTA and FQGNSA. Using reference TRBV7-2 and TRBJ1-3 for the parts outside the CDR3, the full variable domain is GAGVSQSPSNKVTEKGKDVELRCDPISGHTALYWYRQSLGQGLEFLIYFQGNSAPDKSGLPSDRFSAERTGGSVSTLTIQRTQQEDSAVYLCASSLSTGGGNTIYFGEGSWLTVV.